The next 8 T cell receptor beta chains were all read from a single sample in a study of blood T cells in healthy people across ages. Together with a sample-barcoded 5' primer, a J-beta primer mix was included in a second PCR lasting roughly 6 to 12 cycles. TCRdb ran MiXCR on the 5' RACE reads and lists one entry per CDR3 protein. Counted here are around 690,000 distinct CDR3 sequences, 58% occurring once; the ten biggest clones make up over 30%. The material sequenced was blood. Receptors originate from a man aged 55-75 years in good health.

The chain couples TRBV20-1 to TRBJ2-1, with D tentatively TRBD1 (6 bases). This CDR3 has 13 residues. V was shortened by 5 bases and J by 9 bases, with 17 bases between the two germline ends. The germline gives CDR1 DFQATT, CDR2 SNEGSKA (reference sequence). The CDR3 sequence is CSAGPGQSGEQFF. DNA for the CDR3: TGCAGTGCTGGACCGGGACAATCGGGTGAGCAGTTCTTC.

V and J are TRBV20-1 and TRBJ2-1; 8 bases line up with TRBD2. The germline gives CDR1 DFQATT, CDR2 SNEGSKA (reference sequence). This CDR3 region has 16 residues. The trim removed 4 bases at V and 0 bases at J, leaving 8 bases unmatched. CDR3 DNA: TGCAGTGCTACTGGACTAGCCCAAAGCTCCTACAATGAGCAGTTCTTC. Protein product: CSATGLAQSSYNEQFF.

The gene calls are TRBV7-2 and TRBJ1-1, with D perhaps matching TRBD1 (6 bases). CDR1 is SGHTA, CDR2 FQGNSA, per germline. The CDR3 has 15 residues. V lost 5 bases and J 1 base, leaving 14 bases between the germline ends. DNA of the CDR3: TGTGCCAGCAGCGCGTGGGACACGGGGAACACTGAAGCTTTCTTT. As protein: CASSAWDTGNTEAFF.

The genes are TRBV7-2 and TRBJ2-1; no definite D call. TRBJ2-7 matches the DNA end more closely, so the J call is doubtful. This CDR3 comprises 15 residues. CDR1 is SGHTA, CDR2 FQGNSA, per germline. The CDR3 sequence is CASSPTVGSYNEQYF. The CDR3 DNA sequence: TGTGCCAGCAGTCCGACGGTAGGGTCCTACAATGAGCAGTACTTC.

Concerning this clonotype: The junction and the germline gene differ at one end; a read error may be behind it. CDR3 amino acids: CASSYSVDTPSNQPQHF. CDR3 DNA sequence: TGTGCCAGTAGTTACTCGGTGGACACACCTAGCAATCAGCCCCAGCATTTT. This chain joins TRBV6-6 and TRBJ1-5, with D possibly TRBD1 on 5 matching bases. Germline V gene lookup returns CDR1 MNHNY and CDR2 SVGAGI (reference sequence). CDR3 size: 17 residues.

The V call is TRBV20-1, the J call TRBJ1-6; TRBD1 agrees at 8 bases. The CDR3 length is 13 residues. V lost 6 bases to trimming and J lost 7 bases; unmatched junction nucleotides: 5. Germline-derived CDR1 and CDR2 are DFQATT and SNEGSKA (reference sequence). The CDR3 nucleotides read TGCAGTGCCAATGACAGGGGCAATTCACCCCTCCACTTT. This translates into CSANDRGNSPLHF.

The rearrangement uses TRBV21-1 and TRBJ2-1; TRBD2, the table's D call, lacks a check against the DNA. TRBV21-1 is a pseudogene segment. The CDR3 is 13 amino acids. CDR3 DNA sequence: TGTGCCAGCGGAGCGGGGGGCGGGAATGAGCAGTTCTTC. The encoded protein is CASGAGGGNEQFF.

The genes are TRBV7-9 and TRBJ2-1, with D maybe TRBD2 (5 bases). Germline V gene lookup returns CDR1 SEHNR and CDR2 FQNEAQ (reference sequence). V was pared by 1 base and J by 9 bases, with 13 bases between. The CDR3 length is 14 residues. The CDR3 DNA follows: TGTGCCAGCAGCTTAGAATACCCGGGAATTGAGCAGTTCTTC. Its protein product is CASSLEYPGIEQFF.